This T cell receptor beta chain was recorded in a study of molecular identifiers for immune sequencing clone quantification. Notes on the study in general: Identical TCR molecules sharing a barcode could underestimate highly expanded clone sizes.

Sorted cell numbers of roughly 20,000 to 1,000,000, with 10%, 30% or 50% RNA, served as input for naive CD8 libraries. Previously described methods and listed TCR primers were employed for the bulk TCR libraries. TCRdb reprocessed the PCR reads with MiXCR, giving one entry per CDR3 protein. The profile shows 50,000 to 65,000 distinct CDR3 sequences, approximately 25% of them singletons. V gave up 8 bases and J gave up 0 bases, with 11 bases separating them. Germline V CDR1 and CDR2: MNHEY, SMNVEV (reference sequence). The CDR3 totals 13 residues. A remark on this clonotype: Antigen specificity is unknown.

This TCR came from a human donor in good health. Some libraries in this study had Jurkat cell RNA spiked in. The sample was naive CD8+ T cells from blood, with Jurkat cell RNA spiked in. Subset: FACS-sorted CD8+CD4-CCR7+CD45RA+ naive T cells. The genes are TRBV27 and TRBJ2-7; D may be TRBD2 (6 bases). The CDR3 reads CASGFGSSYEQYF. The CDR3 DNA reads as TGTGCCAGCGGCTTCGGGAGCTCCTACGAGCAGTACTTC.